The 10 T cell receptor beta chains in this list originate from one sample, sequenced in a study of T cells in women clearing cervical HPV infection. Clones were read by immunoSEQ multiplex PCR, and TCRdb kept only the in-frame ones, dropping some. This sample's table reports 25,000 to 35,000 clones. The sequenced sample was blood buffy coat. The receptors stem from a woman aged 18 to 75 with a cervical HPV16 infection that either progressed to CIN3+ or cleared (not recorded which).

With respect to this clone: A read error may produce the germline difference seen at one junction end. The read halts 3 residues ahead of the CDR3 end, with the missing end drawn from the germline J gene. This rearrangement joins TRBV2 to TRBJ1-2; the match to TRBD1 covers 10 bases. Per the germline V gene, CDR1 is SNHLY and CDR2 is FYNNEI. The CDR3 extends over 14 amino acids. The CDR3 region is CASIERTGGKGYTF. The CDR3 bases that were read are TGTGCCAGCATTGAACGGACAGGGGGTAAAGGC.

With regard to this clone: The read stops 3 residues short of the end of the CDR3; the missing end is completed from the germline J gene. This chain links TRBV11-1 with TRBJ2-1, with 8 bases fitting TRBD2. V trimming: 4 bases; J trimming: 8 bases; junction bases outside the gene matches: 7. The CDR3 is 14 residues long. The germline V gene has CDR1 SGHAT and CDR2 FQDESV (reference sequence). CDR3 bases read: TGTGCCAGCAGCTGGGGGACTAGGGTCTATGAG. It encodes CASSWGTRVYE. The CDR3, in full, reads CASSWGTRVYEQFF.

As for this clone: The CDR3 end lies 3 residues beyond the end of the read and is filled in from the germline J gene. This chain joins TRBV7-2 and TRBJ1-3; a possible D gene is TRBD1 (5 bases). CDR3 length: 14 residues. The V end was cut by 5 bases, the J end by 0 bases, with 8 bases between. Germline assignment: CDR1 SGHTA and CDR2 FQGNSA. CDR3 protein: CASSRQSSGNTIYF. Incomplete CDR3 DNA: TGTGCCAGCAGCCGACAGAGCTCTGGAAACACC.

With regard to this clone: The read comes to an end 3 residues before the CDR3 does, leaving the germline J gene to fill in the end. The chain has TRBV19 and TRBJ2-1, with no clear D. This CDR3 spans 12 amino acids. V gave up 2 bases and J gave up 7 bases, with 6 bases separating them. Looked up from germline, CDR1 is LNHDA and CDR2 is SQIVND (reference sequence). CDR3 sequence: CASSITRNEQFF. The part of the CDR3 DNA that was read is TGTGCCAGTAGTATAACCCGGAATGAG.

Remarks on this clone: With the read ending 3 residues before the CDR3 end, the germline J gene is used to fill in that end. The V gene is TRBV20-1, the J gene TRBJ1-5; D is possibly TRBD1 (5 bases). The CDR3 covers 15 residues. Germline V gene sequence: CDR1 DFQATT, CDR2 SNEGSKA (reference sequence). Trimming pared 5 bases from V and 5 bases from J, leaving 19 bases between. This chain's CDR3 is CSAFQGAGKYQPQHF. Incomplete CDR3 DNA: TGCAGTGCTTTCCAAGGGGCAGGGAAATATCAGCCC.

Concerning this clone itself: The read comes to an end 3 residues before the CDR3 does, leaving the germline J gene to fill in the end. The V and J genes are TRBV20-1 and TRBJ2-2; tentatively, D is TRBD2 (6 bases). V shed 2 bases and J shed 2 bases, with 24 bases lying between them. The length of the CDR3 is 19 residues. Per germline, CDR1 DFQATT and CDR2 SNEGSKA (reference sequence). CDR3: CSARRLVGGGRGNTGELFF. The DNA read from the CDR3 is TGCAGTGCTAGAAGACTAGTTGGGGGAGGACGGGGAAACACCGGGGAG.

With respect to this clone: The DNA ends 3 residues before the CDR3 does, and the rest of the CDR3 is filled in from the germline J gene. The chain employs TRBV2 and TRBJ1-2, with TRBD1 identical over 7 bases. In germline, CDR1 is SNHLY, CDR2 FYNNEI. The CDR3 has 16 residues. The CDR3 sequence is CASSEALEGGAWGYTF. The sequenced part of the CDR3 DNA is TGTGCCAGCAGTGAAGCCCTGGAAGGGGGCGCTTGGGGC. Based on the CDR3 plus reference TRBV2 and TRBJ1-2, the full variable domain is EPEVTQTPSHQVTQMGQEVILRCVPISNHLYFYWYRQILGQKVEFLVSFYNNEISEKSEIFDDQFSVERPDGSNFTLKIRSTKLEDSAMYFCASSEALEGGAWGYTFGSGTRLTVV.

This CDR3 is CASSLALGGSTDTQYF. The CDR3 bases that were read are TGTGCCAGCAGCCTAGCCTTAGGGGGTAGCACAGATACG. The rearrangement uses TRBV14 and TRBJ2-3; D possibly corresponds to TRBD1 (6 bases). The observed sequence ends 3 residues before the CDR3 terminus, with the missing tail filled in from the germline J gene. Trimming removed 4 bases at V and 0 bases at J, with 14 bases between. The CDR3 contains 16 residues. CDR1 is SGHDN, CDR2 FVKESK, per germline.

Incomplete CDR3 DNA: TGTGCCAGCACCGAAGGTGGGGGCAGCCCTATTACG. Protein sequence: CASTEGGGSPIT. The whole CDR3 sequence is CASTEGGGSPITQYF. The chain uses TRBV2 and TRBJ2-3; TRBD1 might be the D (6 bases). The CDR3 end lies 3 residues beyond the end of the read and is filled in from the germline J gene. The ends were cut back, 7 bases at V and 8 bases at J, with 22 bases in the middle. This CDR3 comprises 15 residues. Per germline, CDR1 SNHLY and CDR2 FYNNEI.

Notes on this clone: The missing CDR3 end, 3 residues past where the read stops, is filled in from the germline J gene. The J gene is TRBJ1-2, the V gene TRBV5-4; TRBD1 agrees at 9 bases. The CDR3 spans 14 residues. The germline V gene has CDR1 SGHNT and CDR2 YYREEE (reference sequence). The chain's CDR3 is CASSLGGTGGRYTF. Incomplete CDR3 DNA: TGTGCCAGCAGCTTGGGGGGCACAGGGGGCCGA.